This passage covers 20 T cell receptor beta chains from one sample sequenced in a study of T and B cells in COVID-19 patients. TRB was amplified from roughly 250-500 ng of blood genomic DNA. Multiplex PCR with BIOMED2 TRB-A/B primer pools amplified TRB rearrangements. TCRdb called the multiplex PCR reads again in MiXCR, with one record for every CDR3 protein. The profile shows 2,500 or so distinct CDR3 sequences, less than 25% of them singletons. Sequenced sample: blood. These receptors originate from a human donor with active COVID-19.

V is TRBV4-2 and J is TRBJ2-5, with TRBD1 identical over 7 bases. The junction had 7 bases not matched to a gene; V was cut back by 1 base and J by 5 bases. Looked up from germline, CDR1 is LGHNA and CDR2 is YNFKEQ. The CDR3 sequence is 15 residues long. The CDR3 is CASSQGVGGAETQYF. The CDR3 DNA reads as TGTGCCAGCAGCCAAGGTGTAGGGGGCGCGGAGACCCAGTACTTC.

This clonotype was picked up a small number of times. The chain joins TRBV6-2 or TRBV6-3 to TRBJ2-7; TRBD2 agrees at 10 bases. Germline lookup yields CDR1 MNHEY and CDR2 SVGEGT. The ends lost 7 bases at V and 3 bases at J; junction bases unmatched: 9. The CDR3 extends over 15 amino acids. In nucleotides, the CDR3 is TGTGCCAGCAACAAGGAACTAGCGGGGTTCTACGAGCAGTACTTC. Protein: CASNKELAGFYEQYF.

By its share, this clonotype is medium-sized. The chain recombines TRBV6-5 with TRBJ2-7, with unresolved D. The CDR3 contains 15 residues. Trimming pared 2 bases from V and 0 bases from J, leaving 11 bases between. Germline assignment: CDR1 MNHEY and CDR2 SVGAGI. The CDR3 reads CASSYSRTSSYEQYF. The CDR3 nucleotides read TGTGCCAGCAGTTACAGTAGAACATCCTCCTACGAGCAGTACTTC.

The J gene is TRBJ2-7, the V gene TRBV10-3; the match to TRBD1 covers 8 bases. Germline loops: CDR1 ENHRY, CDR2 SYGVKD. V gave up 11 bases and J gave up 7 bases; unmatched junction bases: 7. The CDR3 is 11 amino acids. The CDR3 sequence: CASGGQGEQYF. CDR3 DNA: TGTGCCTCCGGAGGACAGGGTGAGCAGTACTTC.

The chain carries TRBV19 and TRBJ1-1; 10 nucleotides match TRBD1. V lost 9 bases, J lost 6 bases, and 16 bases stayed unmatched. Germline-derived CDR1 and CDR2 are LNHDA and SQIVND (reference sequence). CDR3 size: 16 residues. The CDR3 region is CASLSRDRGLYPEAFF. DNA for the CDR3: TGTGCCAGCTTATCCCGGGACAGGGGTCTATACCCTGAAGCTTTCTTT.

V usage is TRBV5-4 and J usage is TRBJ1-1; D uncertain. CDR1 and CDR2 from the germline V gene are SGHNT and YYREEE (reference sequence). V lost 4 bases and J 1 base, leaving 11 bases between the germline ends. This CDR3 comprises 14 residues. The CDR3 DNA reads TGTGCCAGCAGCCGGGAGGCAGCGAACACTGAAGCTTTCTTT. Translating it yields CASSREAANTEAFF.

The V gene is TRBV7-3, the J gene TRBJ2-5; 9 bases are shared with TRBD1. The trim removed 5 bases at V and 5 bases at J, leaving 3 bases unmatched. The CDR3 runs to 13 residues. CDR1 is SGHTA and CDR2 is FQGTGA in the germline V gene. The CDR3 is CASSPGQGETQYF. CDR3 in DNA: TGTGCCAGCAGCCCGGGACAGGGCGAGACCCAGTACTTC.

CDR3 sequence: CASSFRELNTEAFF. In DNA, the CDR3 is TGTGCCAGCAGCTTCAGAGAACTGAACACTGAAGCTTTCTTT. J is TRBJ1-1 and V is TRBV7-2; D gene ambiguous. The CDR3 is made up of 14 amino acids. The V end lost 3 bases, the J end lost 0 bases, and 8 bases lay between the germline ends. CDR1 and CDR2 (germline): SGHTA, FQGNSA.

The chain joins TRBV5-4 to TRBJ1-4; the D is unclear. Germline V CDR1 and CDR2: SGHNT, YYREEE (reference sequence). The CDR3 consists of 13 residues. V shed 4 bases and J shed 7 bases, with 11 bases lying between them. CDR3 amino acids: CASSHGDGEKLFF. The CDR3 DNA reads as TGTGCCAGCAGCCATGGCGATGGTGAAAAACTGTTTTTT.

This clonotype is categorized as medium-sized (0.01 to 0.1%). The chain combines TRBV5-6 with TRBJ2-1; 11 nucleotides line up with TRBD2. CDR3 length: 15 amino acids. The ends lost 5 bases at V and 5 bases at J; junction bases unmatched: 6. CDR1 and CDR2 (germline): SGHDT, YYEEEE. CDR3 coding DNA: TGTGCCAGCAGATTACGACTAGCGGGACACAATGAGCAGTTCTTC. Protein sequence: CASRLRLAGHNEQFF.

This clonotype has only a few counts. The rearrangement joins TRBV12-3 or TRBV12-4 to TRBJ2-6, with D unclear. The V end lost 3 bases, the J end lost 0 bases, and 9 bases lay between the germline ends. The length of the CDR3 is 16 residues. The CDR3 is CASSLTAASGANVLTF. The DNA for the CDR3 is TGTGCCAGCAGTTTGACGGCAGCCTCTGGGGCCAACGTCCTGACTTTC.

This clonotype was counted a few times. The chain is built from TRBV20-1 and TRBJ2-1; D ambiguous. CDR1 and CDR2 from the germline V gene are DFQATT and SNEGSKA (reference sequence). Trimming stripped 3 bases from V and 12 bases from J, with 12 bases between. The CDR3 loop spans 11 amino acids. The CDR3: CSASDVGMQFF. CDR3 nucleotides: TGCAGTGCTAGTGACGTTGGGATGCAGTTCTTC.

This clonotype was detected a few times. The rearrangement links TRBV19 to TRBJ1-1; a possible D gene is TRBD1 (6 bases). There are 17 residues in the CDR3. CDR1 is LNHDA and CDR2 is SQIVND in the germline V gene (reference sequence). V gave up 6 bases and J gave up 1 base, with 21 bases separating them. The CDR3 nucleotides read TGTGCCAGTAGCAAGGACCCAAGACAGGTGACGAACACTGAAGCTTTCTTT. Residues: CASSKDPRQVTNTEAFF.

This clonotype ranks as medium-sized. This chain links TRBV19 with TRBJ1-6, with D maybe TRBD1 (5 bases). Germline assignment: CDR1 LNHDA and CDR2 SQIVND (reference sequence). The V gene lost 3 bases and the J gene lost 8 bases, with 14 bases spanning the gap. The CDR3 is 15 amino acids. The CDR3 nucleotides are TGTGCCAGTAGTATGGCGTCGGGGCCAGATTCACCCCTCCACTTT. This encodes CASSMASGPDSPLHF.

By proportion, this clonotype is medium-sized (0.01 to 0.1%). V is TRBV6-2 or TRBV6-3 and J is TRBJ2-1, with TRBD2 as a possible D gene (6 bases). The V gene's germline CDR1 is MNHEY and CDR2 SVGEGT. The CDR3 spans 13 residues. Trimming removed 6 bases from V and 4 bases from J, with 10 bases in between. The CDR3 spells CASRPGTYNEQFF. CDR3 DNA sequence: TGTGCCAGCAGACCGGGGACTTACAATGAGCAGTTCTTC.

This clonotype rates as medium-sized (0.01 to 0.1%). V is TRBV5-6 and J is TRBJ1-2, with TRBD1 as a possible D gene (6 bases). The ends were cut back, 5 bases at V and 7 bases at J, with 21 bases in the middle. The CDR3 loop spans 15 amino acids. CDR1 SGHDT and CDR2 YYEEEE come from the germline V gene. CDR3: CASSEGGRSVLGYTF. For the CDR3, the DNA is TGTGCCAGCAGTGAAGGGGGGCGCAGCGTCCTTGGCTACACCTTC.

In this sample, this clonotype turned up many times. The chain employs TRBV15 and TRBJ2-7, with unresolved D. The CDR3 is made up of 15 amino acids. Trimming stripped 0 bases from V and 3 bases from J, with 12 bases between. Germline V gene data show CDR1 as LNHNV and CDR2 as YYDKDF (reference sequence). The CDR3 DNA follows: TGTGCCACCAGCAGAGATAGGGCCGCGAACTACGAGCAGTACTTC. This sequence encodes CATSRDRAANYEQYF. Full variable domain (rest looked up from reference TRBV15 and TRBJ2-7): DAMVIQNPRYQVTQFGKPVTLSCSQTLNHNVMYWYQQKSSQAPKLLFHYYDKDFNNEADTPDNFQSRRPNTSFCFLDIRSPGLGDTAMYLCATSRDRAANYEQYFGPGTRLTVT.

There are many counts of this clonotype. V gene TRBV10-3 combines with J gene TRBJ2-3; tentatively, D is TRBD1 (6 bases). The CDR3 spans 14 residues. CDR1 and CDR2 from the germline V gene are ENHRY and SYGVKD. Trimming left V 10 bases short and J 0 bases short, with 14 bases between. In DNA, the CDR3 is TGTGCCAGTAACTCAGGACAGAGCACAGATACGCAGTATTTT. Its translation: CASNSGQSTDTQYF.

Judged by abundance, this clonotype is medium-sized. DNA for the CDR3: TGTGCCAGCAGTATAGCCTCCGGGACTGTCAATGAGCAGTTCTTC. It translates to CASSIASGTVNEQFF. The chain couples TRBV6-5 to TRBJ2-1, with D perhaps matching TRBD2 (6 bases). Germline V gives CDR1 MNHEY, CDR2 SVGAGI. There are 15 residues in the CDR3. Trimming removed 5 bases at V and 6 bases at J, with 17 bases between.

This clonotype was counted many times. The V and J genes are TRBV6-6 and TRBJ2-7; TRBD1 matches at 7 bases. V dropped 2 bases and J dropped 3; count of bases not matched to a gene: 7. Per germline, CDR1 MNHNY and CDR2 SVGAGI (reference sequence). This CDR3 region has 15 residues. CDR3 residues: CASSYLAGGNYEQYF. DNA for the CDR3: TGTGCCAGCAGTTACCTCGCAGGGGGAAACTACGAGCAGTACTTC.